These 28 T cell receptor beta chains share one sample of origin, sequenced in a study of blood T cell repertoires in COVID-19 (dated by TCRdb to 2020 to 2022). Library construction relied on the immunoSEQ multiplex PCR assay. In its TCRdb copy, this immuneACCESS table keeps in-frame sequences only and misses some clones. Where compared with another copy, unresolved V genes explain less than half of these, and the others have no known cause. The sample includes some 140,000 clones, with more than 70% observed a single time. The ten largest clones capture 4.3% of the sample. What was sequenced was peripheral blood. Source of these receptors: a human donor in a cohort sampled during active COVID-19.

The chain recombines TRBV5-4 with TRBJ2-5, with D tentatively TRBD1 (6 bases). This CDR3 region has 13 residues. V was shortened by 2 bases and J by 4 bases, with 9 bases between the two germline ends. From germline, CDR1 is SGHNT and CDR2 YYREEE (reference sequence). The CDR3: CASSFTGSETQYF. The CDR3 coding sequence is TGTGCCAGCAGCTTTACAGGGTCAGAGACCCAGTACTTC.

This clone was counted between two and nine times. The J gene is TRBJ1-1, the V gene TRBV6-5; D unresolved. V was pared by 6 bases and J by 5 bases, with 19 bases between. Germline-derived CDR1 and CDR2 are MNHEY and SVGAGI. CDR3 length equals 15 residues. The CDR3 protein is CASRSTAEAPTEAFF. Here the CDR3 DNA reads TGTGCCAGCAGATCTACCGCAGAGGCTCCGACTGAAGCTTTCTTT.

The chain has TRBV6-5 and TRBJ2-6, with D maybe TRBD2 (6 bases). The CDR3 sequence is 15 residues long. Trimming removed 8 bases at V and 2 bases at J, with 13 bases between. CDR1 and CDR2 from the germline V gene are MNHEY and SVGAGI. CDR3 nucleotide sequence: TGTGCCAGCGCGGAGGGTGGGCCTGGGGCCAACGTCCTGACTTTC. It specifies CASAEGGPGANVLTF.

The chain is built from TRBV5-6 and TRBJ1-3, with D hard to call. The CDR3 extends over 14 amino acids. Trimming shortened V by 5 bases and J by 3 bases, and 12 bases separated the two germline ends. Looked up from germline, CDR1 is SGHDT and CDR2 is YYEEEE. The CDR3 nucleotides read TGTGCCAGCAGTTCTGACTTTGGTGGAAACACCATATATTTT. Its protein product is CASSSDFGGNTIYF.

The genes are TRBV28 and TRBJ2-3; 7 nucleotides line up with TRBD2. The V gene end was trimmed by 7 bases and the J gene end by 0 bases; junction bases not matched to a gene: 7. CDR3 length equals 15 residues. The germline CDR1 and CDR2 sequences are MDHEN and SYDVKM. Here the CDR3 reads CASNHLAESTDTQYF. DNA of the CDR3: TGTGCCAGCAATCACCTAGCGGAGAGCACAGATACGCAGTATTTT.

This clone appeared a single time. V and J are TRBV4-1 and TRBJ1-2; the D is unclear. The germline V and J ends were trimmed by 1 base and 7 bases, with 13 bases remaining between them. The CDR3 extends over 14 amino acids. Germline values: CDR1 MGHRA, CDR2 YSYEKL. CDR3 nucleotide sequence: TGCGCCAGCAGCCAAGTAATGGAGAACGCTGGCTACACCTTC. Translated: CASSQVMENAGYTF.

The chain employs TRBV13 and TRBJ2-1; tentative D call: TRBD1 (5 bases). Germline assignment: CDR1 PRHDT and CDR2 FYEKMQ (reference sequence). This CDR3 comprises 15 residues. The ends were cut back, 5 bases at V and 7 bases at J, with 18 bases in the middle. The CDR3 here is CASSPRSGPPNEQFF. The CDR3 DNA is TGTGCCAGCAGCCCCCGGTCAGGGCCACCGAATGAGCAGTTCTTC.

V and J are TRBV14 and TRBJ2-7, with 7 bases lining up with TRBD1. The V gene end was trimmed by 0 bases and the J gene end by 7 bases; junction bases not matched to a gene: 12. Germline CDR1 reads SGHDN; CDR2 reads FVKESK. CDR3 length: 16 amino acids. CDR3 sequence reads: CASSQDRNRGGWEQYF. CDR3 DNA sequence: TGTGCCAGCAGCCAAGACAGAAACAGGGGCGGTTGGGAGCAGTACTTC.

This clone came up a few times. The V gene is TRBV3-1 (or the pseudogene TRBV3-2), the J gene TRBJ2-5; D may be TRBD2 (5 bases). The CDR3 contains 18 residues. Germline CDR1 is LGHDT and CDR2 is YNNKEL (reference sequence). V lost 0 bases and J lost 5, with 22 bases in between. In DNA, the CDR3 is TGTGCCAGCAGCCAAGATTTGGGGTCGGTAGCGAGAAGTGAGACCCAGTACTTC. Its protein product is CASSQDLGSVARSETQYF.

As to this clone: Compared with germline, one end of the junction differs, possibly owing to a read error. The CDR3 coding sequence is TGTGCCAGTAGTCTAGATGGGGGCGCGGGCTACACCTTC. It is translated as CASSLDGGAGYTF. The J gene is TRBJ1-2, the V gene TRBV19; TRBD1 is a possible D gene (6 bases). In germline, CDR1 is LNHDA, CDR2 SQIVND (reference sequence). The CDR3 consists of 13 residues. Based on the CDR3 plus reference TRBV19 and TRBJ1-2, the full variable domain is DGGITQSPKYLFRKEGQNVTLSCEQNLNHDAMYWYRQDPGQGLRLIYYSQIVNDFQKGDIAEGYSVSREKKESFPLTVTSAQKNPTAFYLCASSLDGGAGYTFGSGTRLTVV.

The chain combines TRBV13 with TRBJ1-1; D possibly corresponds to TRBD1 (5 bases). This CDR3 region has 14 residues. Germline loops: CDR1 PRHDT, CDR2 FYEKMQ (reference sequence). V was trimmed by 5 bases and J by 4 bases, leaving 14 bases between them. As DNA, the CDR3 is TGTGCCAGCAGCCCCCCGGGGGTGATCACTGAAGCTTTCTTT. This sequence encodes CASSPPGVITEAFF.

This clone was recorded once. J is TRBJ1-6 and V is TRBV19, with 7 bases fitting TRBD1. CDR1 and CDR2 (germline): LNHDA, SQIVND (reference sequence). V lost 9 bases, J lost 7 bases, and 9 bases stayed unmatched. The CDR3 has 14 amino acids. The CDR3 sequence is CASKGQAINSPLHF. The CDR3 DNA reads TGTGCCAGCAAAGGACAGGCGATCAATTCACCCCTCCACTTT.

J is TRBJ2-1 and V is TRBV29-1, with D uncertain. Trimming stripped 4 bases from V and 5 bases from J, with 3 bases between. CDR3 length: 10 amino acids. Germline CDR1 and CDR2: SQVTM and ANQGSEA. The CDR3 loop is CSVGNNEQFF. The CDR3 nucleotides are TGCAGCGTTGGTAACAATGAGCAGTTCTTC.

The chain carries TRBV30 and TRBJ1-2; possible D gene TRBD1, 5 bases. Germline assignment: CDR1 GTSNPN and CDR2 SVGIG (reference sequence). V gave up 0 bases and J gave up 6 bases, with 11 bases separating them. The CDR3 consists of 13 residues. This chain's CDR3 is CAWSVLAGNGYTF. The CDR3 bases are TGTGCCTGGAGTGTACTGGCAGGGAATGGCTACACCTTC.

The rearrangement links TRBV9 to TRBJ1-3; no clear D. The CDR3 is 14 amino acids. Germline loops: CDR1 SGDLS, CDR2 YYNGEE. Trimming removed 4 bases at V and 4 bases at J, with 12 bases between. CDR3 sequence reads: CASSPRGSGNTIYF. CDR3 DNA sequence: TGTGCCAGCAGCCCCAGAGGAAGCGGAAACACCATATATTTT.

J is TRBJ2-1 and V is TRBV18; 7 nucleotides agree with TRBD1. CDR3 length: 17 amino acids. The germline V gene has CDR1 KGHSH and CDR2 LQKENI. V was pared by 4 bases and J by 7 bases, with 16 bases of the junction left unmatched. The CDR3: CASSQSRARGSVNEQFF. CDR3 DNA: TGTGCCAGCTCACAAAGCCGGGCCAGGGGGAGTGTTAATGAGCAGTTCTTC. The full variable domain, rest sourced from reference TRBV18 and TRBJ2-1, is NAGVMQNPRHLVRRRGQEARLRCSPMKGHSHVYWYRQLPEEGLKFMVYLQKENIIDESGMPKERFSAEFPKEGPSILRIQQVVRGDSAAYFCASSQSRARGSVNEQFFGPGTRLTVL.

The V call is TRBV9, the J call TRBJ2-3; TRBD2 matches at 7 bases. The J segment lost 11 bases and the V segment lost 4 bases, leaving 13 bases of the junction unmatched. The CDR3 is 14 amino acids. CDR1 is SGDLS, CDR2 YYNGEE, per germline. CDR3: CASSPAGLTTRQYF. The DNA for the CDR3 is TGTGCCAGCAGCCCAGCGGGACTGACTACCCGGCAGTATTTT.

The chain recombines TRBV7-9 with TRBJ1-3; D gene ambiguous. The CDR3 is 15 residues long. The germline gives CDR1 SEHNR, CDR2 FQNEAQ (reference sequence). V dropped 2 bases and J dropped 2 bases, with 10 bases sitting between them. DNA for the CDR3: TGTGCCAGCAGCTTATGGGAGGCGGCTGGAAACACCATATATTTT. Translation: CASSLWEAAGNTIYF.

The V gene is TRBV9, the J gene TRBJ1-3; D ambiguous. V was trimmed by 3 bases and J by 0 bases, leaving 16 bases between them. This CDR3 is 17 amino acids long. Per germline, CDR1 SGDLS and CDR2 YYNGEE. The DNA of the CDR3 is TGTGCCAGCAGCGCCGGAGGAGGCCTGAGCTCTGGAAACACCATATATTTT. This sequence encodes CASSAGGGLSSGNTIYF.

This chain uses TRBV9 with TRBJ1-1, with TRBD1 matching 7 bases. This CDR3 spans 12 amino acids. Trimming at V came to 4 bases and at J to 14 bases, leaving 11 bases not matched to a gene. Germline V gene lookup returns CDR1 SGDLS and CDR2 YYNGEE. The CDR3, as DNA: TGTGCCAGCAGCATTCGGACAGGCCCTCCCTTCTTT. This gives the protein CASSIRTGPPFF.

This clone was seen a few times. The V gene is TRBV2, the J gene TRBJ2-7; 9 bases align to TRBD1. CDR1 is SNHLY, CDR2 FYNNEI, per germline. There are 13 residues in the CDR3. Trimming removed 7 bases from V and 5 bases from J; junction bases left unmatched: 6. The CDR3 nucleotides read TGTGCCAGCATGGGACAGGGCACCCACGAGCAGTACTTC. Protein product: CASMGQGTHEQYF.

The V and J genes are TRBV5-1 and TRBJ2-1, with D perhaps TRBD2 (5 bases). Trimming removed 5 bases at V and 1 base at J, with 19 bases between. CDR1 SGHRS and CDR2 YFSETQ come from the germline V gene. The CDR3 spans 17 residues. The CDR3 protein is CASRTGKGLASYNEQFF. The DNA for the CDR3 is TGCGCCAGCAGGACGGGGAAGGGCCTAGCTTCCTACAATGAGCAGTTCTTC. Full variable domain (rest looked up from reference TRBV5-1 and TRBJ2-1): KAGVTQTPRYLIKTRGQQVTLSCSPISGHRSVSWYQQTPGQGLQFLFEYFSETQRNKGNFPGRFSGRQFSNSRSEMNVSTLELGDSALYLCASRTGKGLASYNEQFFGPGTRLTVL.

This clone has just a few counts. The chain carries TRBV9 and TRBJ1-1; D uncertain. The ends were cut back, 0 bases at V and 1 base at J, with 4 bases in the middle. The germline CDR1 and CDR2 sequences are SGDLS and YYNGEE. This CDR3 is 13 amino acids long. For the CDR3, the DNA is TGTGCCAGCAGCGTAGCGTCGAACACTGAAGCTTTCTTT. Protein product: CASSVASNTEAFF.

The table lists this clone with a count of one. The genes are TRBV7-6 and TRBJ1-6; D is unresolved. CDR1 and CDR2 (germline): SGHVS, FNYEAQ. Trimming took off 5 bases at V and 7 bases at J, with 15 bases between the two ends. CDR3 length equals 15 residues. The CDR3 protein is CASSDILGGNSPLHF. CDR3 bases: TGTGCCAGCAGCGATATCCTGGGCGGGAATTCACCCCTCCACTTT. Full variable domain (rest looked up from reference TRBV7-6 and TRBJ1-6): GAGVSQSPRYKVTKRGQDVALRCDPISGHVSLYWYRQALGQGPEFLTYFNYEAQQDKSGLPNDRFSAERPEGSISTLTIQRTEQRDSAMYRCASSDILGGNSPLHFGNGTRLTVT.

This chain uses TRBV6-5 with TRBJ1-2; 9 bases map to TRBD1. V was pared by 1 base and J by 7 bases, with 7 bases of the junction left unmatched. This CDR3 comprises 15 residues. Germline CDR1 is MNHEY and CDR2 is SVGAGI. The CDR3 sequence: CASSYFSGQGTGYTF. For the CDR3, the DNA is TGTGCCAGCAGTTACTTTTCGGGACAGGGTACTGGCTACACCTTC.

The chain recombines TRBV7-2 with TRBJ2-1, with 12 bases identical to TRBD2. V dropped 1 base and J dropped 8; count of bases not matched to a gene: 6. Germline CDR1 is SGHTA and CDR2 is FQGNSA. This CDR3 has 16 residues. The CDR3 loop is CASSLVALAGGDEQFF. The CDR3 DNA reads as TGTGCCAGCAGCTTAGTAGCGCTAGCGGGAGGGGATGAGCAGTTCTTC.

This rearrangement joins TRBV3-1 (or the pseudogene TRBV3-2) to TRBJ2-3; a weak D match, TRBD2 (6 bases). The length of the CDR3 is 17 residues. CDR1 is LGHDT, CDR2 YNNKEL, per germline (reference sequence). The germline V and J ends were trimmed by 2 bases and 2 bases, with 17 bases remaining between them. In nucleotides, the CDR3 is TGTGCCAGCAGCCAACGGTTGGGTGGGGGGACCACAGATACGCAGTATTTT. Its translation: CASSQRLGGGTTDTQYF.

V and J are TRBV5-6 and TRBJ2-5; D gene uncertain. Per the germline V gene, CDR1 is SGHDT and CDR2 is YYEEEE. The CDR3 runs 13 residues. With 1 base removed from V and 2 bases from J, the gap between germline ends came to 6 bases. CDR3 residues: CASSLPSQETQYF. CDR3 in DNA: TGTGCCAGCAGCTTGCCGAGTCAAGAGACCCAGTACTTC.